A single sample is the source of the 23 T cell receptor beta chains below, sequenced in a study of blood T cell repertoires in COVID-19. The data were produced by immunoSEQ multiplex PCR, yet TCRdb's version contains in-frame clones alone and is incomplete. The sample carries roughly 350,000 clones, under 95% recorded once. Sequencing input: peripheral blood. Receptors originate from a woman between 18 and 29 years old who had recovered from COVID-19.

J is TRBJ1-1 and V is TRBV6-5; D gene unclear. With 6 bases removed from V and 5 bases from J, the gap between germline ends came to 19 bases. The CDR3 loop spans 15 amino acids. CDR1 is MNHEY, CDR2 SVGAGI, per germline. In nucleotides, the CDR3 is TGTGCCAGCAGCGTACCAGCCACTCTGAGGACTGAAGCTTTCTTT. Its protein is CASSVPATLRTEAFF.

J is TRBJ2-7 and V is TRBV6-2 or TRBV6-3; TRBD1 matches 10 bases. Germline-derived CDR1 and CDR2 are MNHEY and SVGEGT. V lost 0 bases, J lost 6 bases, and 5 bases stayed unmatched. The CDR3 spans 15 residues. The CDR3 DNA reads TGTGCCAGCAGTTACTCAAGGGACAGGGGAAGCGAGCAGTACGTC. This gives the protein CASSYSRDRGSEQYV.

CDR3 DNA sequence: TGTGCCAGTAGTATCGCAGTAGCGCGTCAGCCCCAGCATTTT. The encoded protein is CASSIAVARQPQHF. V is TRBV19 and J is TRBJ1-5, with no clear D. This CDR3 spans 14 amino acids. The V gene's germline CDR1 is LNHDA and CDR2 SQIVND (reference sequence). V lost 3 bases to trimming and J lost 6 bases, with 12 bases between them. Full variable domain (outside the CDR3, taken from reference TRBV19 and TRBJ1-5): DGGITQSPKYLFRKEGQNVTLSCEQNLNHDAMYWYRQDPGQGLRLIYYSQIVNDFQKGDIAEGYSVSREKKESFPLTVTSAQKNPTAFYLCASSIAVARQPQHFGDGTRLSIL.

The V call is TRBV6-2 or TRBV6-3, the J call TRBJ1-1; TRBD1 aligns across 7 bases. The CDR3 runs to 15 residues. J lost 1 base, V lost 5 bases, and 7 bases had no gene match. Germline CDR1 MNHEY, CDR2 SVGEGT. The CDR3 sequence: CASSRQGGTNTEAFF. DNA for the CDR3: TGTGCCAGCAGTCGCCAGGGGGGTACGAACACTGAAGCTTTCTTT.

The V gene is TRBV4-3, the J gene TRBJ1-2, with D hard to call. Germline-derived CDR1 and CDR2 are LGHNA and YSLEER. V shed 0 bases and J shed 4 bases, with 18 bases lying between them. The CDR3 has 17 amino acids. CDR3 residues: CASSQEPRGSWGYGYTF. The CDR3 coding sequence is TGCGCCAGCAGCCAAGAGCCCCGGGGATCATGGGGCTATGGCTACACCTTC.

The gene calls are TRBV11-2 and TRBJ1-6; 10 nucleotides agree with TRBD1. Unmatched junction bases numbered 0, after V lost 1 base and J lost 6 bases. The CDR3 is made up of 15 amino acids. The germline gives CDR1 SGHAT, CDR2 FQNNGV. DNA of the CDR3: TGTGCCAGCAGCTTAGGGACAGGGGGTAATTCACCCCTCCACTTT. Its protein product is CASSLGTGGNSPLHF.

The V call is TRBV6-5, the J call TRBJ2-3; no definite D call. The CDR3 length is 13 residues. The germline V and J ends were trimmed by 6 bases and 3 bases, with 10 bases remaining between them. The germline gives CDR1 MNHEY, CDR2 SVGAGI. The CDR3 DNA sequence: TGTGCCAGCAGGCGCGGTCTAACAGATACGCAGTATTTT. It is translated as CASRRGLTDTQYF.

The V gene is TRBV4-1, the J gene TRBJ1-2; 7 bases are a match to TRBD1. Germline CDR1 MGHRA, CDR2 YSYEKL. J lost 7 bases, V lost 0 bases, and 5 bases had no gene match. The CDR3 contains 14 residues. CDR3: CASSQDEGGRGYTF. In DNA, the CDR3 is TGCGCCAGCAGCCAAGACGAAGGGGGCCGTGGCTACACCTTC.

This clone was seen more than once but under ten times. The chain has TRBV10-3 and TRBJ2-1, with TRBD1 identical over 8 bases. V gave up 6 bases and J gave up 6 bases; unmatched junction bases: 7. Germline CDR1 reads ENHRY; CDR2 reads SYGVKD. The CDR3 consists of 14 residues. CDR3 coding DNA: TGTGCCATCAGAGACAGGGGTCCCCCCAATGAGCAGTTCTTC. This sequence encodes CAIRDRGPPNEQFF.

This chain connects TRBV5-1 to TRBJ1-2; 7 positions match TRBD1. Trimming cost V 5 bases and J 5 bases; bases outside gene matches: 12. The CDR3 covers 15 residues. Germline CDR1 SGHRS, CDR2 YFSETQ. The chain's CDR3 is CASSPLQGQIYGYTF. The CDR3, as DNA: TGCGCCAGCAGTCCCCTACAGGGACAGATTTATGGCTACACCTTC.

The rearrangement uses TRBV6-2 or TRBV6-3 and TRBJ2-1; D is unresolved. V dropped 2 bases and J dropped 10 bases, with 15 bases sitting between them. Looked up from germline, CDR1 is MNHEY and CDR2 is SVGEGT. The CDR3 runs to 14 residues. The CDR3 loop reads CASSYRSESREQFF. CDR3 nucleotides: TGTGCCAGCAGTTACCGATCTGAATCCCGGGAGCAGTTCTTC.

The CDR3 protein is CASSTGAWELFF. DNA for the CDR3: TGTGCCAGCAGTACAGGGGCCTGGGAGCTGTTTTTT. The chain recombines TRBV12-3 or TRBV12-4 with TRBJ2-2; the match to TRBD1 covers 7 bases. The CDR3 loop spans 12 amino acids. V shed 5 bases, J shed 9 bases, and the junction held 3 bases outside the gene matches.

The rearrangement uses TRBV11-2 and TRBJ2-3, with D possibly TRBD1 on 6 matching bases. This CDR3 spans 15 amino acids. Trimming cost V 2 bases and J 2 bases, with 11 bases left between them. CDR1 and CDR2 from the germline V gene are SGHAT and FQNNGV. The CDR3 bases are TGTGCCAGCAGCTTACAGGGGATACCCACAGATACGCAGTATTTT. It yields the protein CASSLQGIPTDTQYF.

This clone has just a few counts. This chain uses TRBV11-3 with TRBJ1-2; D is unresolved. Trimming removed 3 bases from V and 5 bases from J, with 19 bases in between. The CDR3 extends over 16 amino acids. Germline V gives CDR1 SGHNT, CDR2 YENEEA. As DNA, the CDR3 is TGTGCCAGCAGCTTCGATTCTTTTGGCAGTATATATGGCTACACCTTC. Protein: CASSFDSFGSIYGYTF. The complete variable domain, with remaining parts taken from reference TRBV11-3 and TRBJ1-2, reads EAGVVQSPRYKIIEKKQPVAFWCNPISGHNTLYWYLQNLGQGPELLIRYENEEAVDDSQLPKDRFSAERLKGVDSTLKIQPAELGDSAVYLCASSFDSFGSIYGYTFGSGTRLTVV.

This chain connects TRBV9 to TRBJ1-6; 9 bases are a match to TRBD1. J was trimmed by 7 bases and V by 5 bases; bases with no gene match: 10. Germline loops: CDR1 SGDLS, CDR2 YYNGEE. The CDR3 contains 16 residues. CDR3 protein: CASREGQGSQNSPLHF. CDR3 in DNA: TGTGCCAGCAGAGAGGGACAGGGATCCCAGAATTCACCCCTCCACTTT.

The V call is TRBV5-4, the J call TRBJ2-1, with unresolved D. Trimming stripped 0 bases from V and 9 bases from J, with 10 bases between. CDR3 length: 13 amino acids. CDR1 SGHNT and CDR2 YYREEE come from the germline V gene (reference sequence). The DNA of the CDR3 is TGTGCCAGCAGCTTGGGCGAGACGGGTGAGCAGTTCTTC. As protein: CASSLGETGEQFF.

This chain links TRBV11-3 with TRBJ1-1; 7 positions agree with TRBD1. Per germline, CDR1 SGHNT and CDR2 YENEEA. The CDR3 spans 15 residues. Trimming cost V 4 bases and J 3 bases; bases outside gene matches: 8. The CDR3 DNA reads TGTGCCAGCAGCTCCCCCCGACAGGGCGACACTGAAGCTTTCTTT. Its protein product is CASSSPRQGDTEAFF.

V is TRBV7-2 and J is TRBJ2-3; 9 bases map to TRBD1. This CDR3 region has 16 residues. V shed 5 bases and J 2 bases; nucleotides not matched to a gene: 8. Germline-derived CDR1 and CDR2 are SGHTA and FQGNSA. The CDR3 DNA is TGTGCCAGCAGCGAAAGGACAGGGGCGACCACAGATACGCAGTATTTT. This gives the protein CASSERTGATTDTQYF. The whole variable domain, filled in from reference TRBV7-2 and TRBJ2-3, reads GAGVSQSPSNKVTEKGKDVELRCDPISGHTALYWYRQSLGQGLEFLIYFQGNSAPDKSGLPSDRFSAERTGGSVSTLTIQRTQQEDSAVYLCASSERTGATTDTQYFGPGTRLTVL.

Concerning this clone itself: Other DNA sequences in the sample encode the same CDR3. CDR3 coding DNA: TGTGCCAGCAGCTTAGTCGGCGGCCCTAGCACAGATACGCAGTATTTT. Encoded protein: CASSLVGGPSTDTQYF. V is TRBV7-2 and J is TRBJ2-3; D is ambiguous. The CDR3 is 16 residues long. The germline V and J ends were trimmed by 1 base and 0 bases, with 11 bases remaining between them. Per germline, CDR1 SGHTA and CDR2 FQGNSA.

This clone was picked up a small number of times. The chain couples TRBV11-3 to TRBJ2-1; 11 positions match TRBD2. CDR1 is SGHNT and CDR2 is YENEEA in the germline V gene. Trimming cost V 5 bases and J 4 bases; bases outside gene matches: 4. This CDR3 comprises 15 residues. The CDR3 DNA reads as TGTGCCAGCAGCAAGACTAGCGGGACGTACAATGAGCAGTTCTTC. Translating gives CASSKTSGTYNEQFF.

Remarks on this clone: Since no conserved phenylalanine or tryptophan closes the CDR3, a read error is the likely cause. The DNA is omitted, as the CDR3 cannot be located on it reliably, and the CDR3 follows TCRdb's listing. The rearrangement uses TRBV21-1 and TRBJ2-7; the DNA was not used to check the table's D call, TRBD1. TRBV21-1 is recorded as a pseudogene. Counting both end residues, the CDR3 totals 11 amino acids. CDR3 region: CASTTPGHPEA.

As DNA, the CDR3 is TGTGCCACCAGCAGAGGGGGTAGCGGGAGTGAGGGAAACATTCAGTACTTC. Encoded protein: CATSRGGSGSEGNIQYF. The rearrangement joins TRBV15 to TRBJ2-4, with 9 bases matching TRBD2. The CDR3 has 17 residues. J was trimmed by 6 bases and V by 1 base; bases with no gene match: 10. In germline, CDR1 is LNHNV, CDR2 YYDKDF (reference sequence).

The chain has TRBV11-2 and TRBJ1-3; the D gene is possibly TRBD1 (5 bases). This CDR3 contains 17 residues. V lost 4 bases, J lost 8 bases, and 24 bases lay in between. Germline V lookup: CDR1 SGHAT, CDR2 FQNNGV. The DNA of the CDR3 is TGTGCCAGCAGCTCGAGATCAGGGTGGGCCCTAGCGGACACCATATATTTT. It is translated as CASSSRSGWALADTIYF.